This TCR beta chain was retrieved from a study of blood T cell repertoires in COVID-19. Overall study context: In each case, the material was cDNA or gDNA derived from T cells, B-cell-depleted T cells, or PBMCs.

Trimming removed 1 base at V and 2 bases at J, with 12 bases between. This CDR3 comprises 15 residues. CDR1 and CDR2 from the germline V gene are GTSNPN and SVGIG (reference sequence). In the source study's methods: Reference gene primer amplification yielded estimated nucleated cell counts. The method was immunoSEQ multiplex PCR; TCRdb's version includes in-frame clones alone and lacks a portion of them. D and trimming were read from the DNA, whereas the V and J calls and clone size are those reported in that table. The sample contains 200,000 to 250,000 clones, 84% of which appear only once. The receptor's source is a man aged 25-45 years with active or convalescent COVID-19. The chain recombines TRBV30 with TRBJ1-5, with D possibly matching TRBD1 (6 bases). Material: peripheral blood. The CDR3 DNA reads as TGTGCCTGGAGTGAGTTTGGACAGCGCAATCAGCCCCAGCATTTT. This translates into CAWSEFGQRNQPQHF.